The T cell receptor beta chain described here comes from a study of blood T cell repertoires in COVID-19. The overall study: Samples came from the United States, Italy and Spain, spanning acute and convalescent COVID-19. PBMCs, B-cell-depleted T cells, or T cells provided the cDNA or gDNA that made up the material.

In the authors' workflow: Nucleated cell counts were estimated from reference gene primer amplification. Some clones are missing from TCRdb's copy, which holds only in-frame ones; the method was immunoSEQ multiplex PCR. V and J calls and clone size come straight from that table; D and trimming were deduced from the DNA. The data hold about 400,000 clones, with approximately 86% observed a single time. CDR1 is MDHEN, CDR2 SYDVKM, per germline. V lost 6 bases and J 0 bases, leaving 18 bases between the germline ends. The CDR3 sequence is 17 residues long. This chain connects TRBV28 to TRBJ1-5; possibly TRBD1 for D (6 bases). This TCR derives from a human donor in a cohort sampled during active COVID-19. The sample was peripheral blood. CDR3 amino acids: CASRHYRVPYSNQPQHF. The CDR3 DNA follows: TGTGCCAGCAGGCACTACAGGGTTCCTTATAGCAATCAGCCCCAGCATTTT.